The 3 T cell receptor beta chains below come from one sample, sequenced in a study of OX40 agonist ivuxolimab in advanced cancers. The repertoire was sequenced with immunoSEQ multiplex PCR; TCRdb's copy has only in-frame clones and lacks some. The data hold tens of thousands of clones, with 65% to 85% observed a single time. Sequencing used CD4+ or CD8+ T cells sorted from blood, obtained in a trial of the OX40 agonist ivuxolimab. Source of these receptors: an adult with an advanced solid tumor such as melanoma, head and neck, liver or kidney cancer.

V usage is TRBV27 and J usage is TRBJ1-3; possible D gene TRBD1, 5 bases. Germline CDR1 and CDR2: MNHEY and SMNVEV (reference sequence). There are 17 residues in the CDR3. The V end was cut by 5 bases, the J end by 0 bases, with 17 bases between. The CDR3 bases are TGTGCCAGCAGTAGACTGGGACGGGGGAGCTCTGGAAACACCATATATTTT. Its translation: CASSRLGRGSSGNTIYF.

This clone was recorded only once. The gene calls are TRBV7-7 and TRBJ2-7; the match to TRBD2 covers 9 bases. Germline V gene sequence: CDR1 SSHAT, CDR2 FNYEAQ (reference sequence). The CDR3 extends over 14 amino acids. Trimming took 5 bases from V and 7 from J; bases not matched to a gene: 9. CDR3 DNA sequence: TGTGCCAGCAGCCCAGACCTAGCGGGGCGGGAGCAGTACTTC. It translates to CASSPDLAGREQYF.

V usage is TRBV28 and J usage is TRBJ1-4; the D is unclear. The V gene lost 5 bases and the J gene lost 8 bases, with 15 bases spanning the gap. CDR1 MDHEN and CDR2 SYDVKM come from the germline V gene. This CDR3 spans 14 amino acids. The CDR3 sequence: CASSDGSRGEKLFF. The CDR3 coding sequence is TGTGCCAGCAGTGACGGGAGCCGGGGAGAAAAACTGTTTTTT.